Listed here are 25 T cell receptor beta chains from one sample, sequenced in a study of T cell responses to AZD1222 COVID-19 vaccine. The repertoire was sequenced with immunoSEQ multiplex PCR; TCRdb's copy has only in-frame clones and lacks some. The repertoire holds just under 150,000 clones, with roughly 86% as singletons. The source was peripheral blood, collected 28 days after the second dose of the MenACWY control vaccine. The source of these receptors is an adult who received the MenACWY meningococcal vaccine as a control.

The chain combines TRBV2 with TRBJ1-1; D perhaps matches TRBD1 (6 bases). The V end was cut by 7 bases, the J end by 4 bases, with 7 bases between. This CDR3 spans 11 amino acids. Per germline, CDR1 SNHLY and CDR2 FYNNEI. DNA of the CDR3: TGTGCCAGCACCAGGGGCACTGAAGCTTTCTTT. Its translation is CASTRGTEAFF. Filled out from reference TRBV2 and TRBJ1-1, the complete variable domain reads EPEVTQTPSHQVTQMGQEVILRCVPISNHLYFYWYRQILGQKVEFLVSFYNNEISEKSEIFDDQFSVERPDGSNFTLKIRSTKLEDSAMYFCASTRGTEAFFGQGTRLTVV.

J is TRBJ1-3 and V is TRBV27; D is unresolved. V was cut by 10 bases and J by 2 bases, with 18 bases left in between. The CDR3 has 15 amino acids. Germline V CDR1 and CDR2: MNHEY, SMNVEV (reference sequence). CDR3 loop: CAIPDGVGPGNTIYF. The CDR3 nucleotides read TGTGCCATTCCGGACGGAGTGGGCCCTGGAAACACCATATATTTT.

The sample holds one count of this clone. The chain has TRBV6-5 and TRBJ2-3; D is perhaps TRBD2 (5 bases). Germline loops: CDR1 MNHEY, CDR2 SVGAGI. The CDR3 has 15 amino acids. Trimming took 2 bases from V and 2 from J, leaving 11 bases between them. The CDR3 region is CASSYLARDTDTQYF. DNA of the CDR3: TGTGCCAGCAGTTACCTCGCACGGGACACAGATACGCAGTATTTT.

The chain uses TRBV11-3 and TRBJ1-4, with 10 bases fitting TRBD1. The CDR3 covers 15 residues. From germline, CDR1 is SGHNT and CDR2 YENEEA. V was pared by 3 bases and J by 7 bases, with 5 bases of the junction left unmatched. The CDR3 here is CASSFPGTGVEKLFF. The CDR3 nucleotides are TGTGCCAGCAGCTTCCCCGGGACAGGGGTTGAAAAACTGTTTTTT.

V gene TRBV28 combines with J gene TRBJ2-1; 14 nucleotides line up with TRBD2. Germline CDR1 is MDHEN and CDR2 is SYDVKM. The junction had 2 bases not matched to a gene; V was cut back by 4 bases and J by 6 bases. This CDR3 is 15 amino acids long. CDR3 loop: CASSSGTSGSNEQFF. DNA of the CDR3: TGTGCCAGCAGTTCTGGGACTAGCGGGAGCAATGAGCAGTTCTTC.

The chain combines TRBV11-1 with TRBJ2-5; D possibly corresponds to TRBD1 (5 bases). Trimming took off 5 bases at V and 5 bases at J, with 18 bases between the two ends. There are 15 residues in the CDR3. CDR1 is SGHAT and CDR2 is FQDESV in the germline V gene (reference sequence). Here the CDR3 DNA reads TGTGCCAGCAGCCCGCAGGGAAGGTTCAGCGAGACCCAGTACTTC. It is translated as CASSPQGRFSETQYF. The variable domain in full, with the rest retrieved from reference TRBV11-1 and TRBJ2-5, is EAEVAQSPRYKITEKSQAVAFWCDPISGHATLYWYRQILGQGPELLVQFQDESVVDDSQLPKDRFSAERLKGVDSTLKIQPAELGDSAMYLCASSPQGRFSETQYFGPGTRLLVL.

The chain carries TRBV14 and TRBJ2-2; D is uncertain. Germline CDR1 SGHDN, CDR2 FVKESK. CDR3 length: 15 residues. V was trimmed by 4 bases and J by 7 bases, leaving 16 bases between them. CDR3 sequence reads: CASSPISTRGGELFF. The CDR3, as DNA: TGTGCCAGCAGCCCGATTAGCACGCGCGGCGGGGAGCTGTTTTTT.

This chain joins TRBV15 and TRBJ1-5, with D hard to call. Germline V gene lookup returns CDR1 LNHNV and CDR2 YYDKDF (reference sequence). The CDR3 extends over 12 amino acids. Trimming pared 5 bases from V and 2 bases from J, leaving 4 bases between. The CDR3, as DNA: TGTGCCACCAGCGGTCGCAATCAGCCCCAGCATTTT. This encodes CATSGRNQPQHF. Using reference TRBV15 and TRBJ1-5 for the parts outside the CDR3, the full variable domain is DAMVIQNPRYQVTQFGKPVTLSCSQTLNHNVMYWYQQKSSQAPKLLFHYYDKDFNNEADTPDNFQSRRPNTSFCFLDIRSPGLGDTAMYLCATSGRNQPQHFGDGTRLSIL.

The chain employs TRBV19 and TRBJ2-1; D is ambiguous. V was shortened by 5 bases and J by 6 bases, with 8 bases between the two germline ends. CDR3 length: 12 residues. Germline V gives CDR1 LNHDA, CDR2 SQIVND (reference sequence). The CDR3 is CASSPRRNEQFF. Here the CDR3 DNA reads TGTGCCAGTAGTCCGCGGCGCAATGAGCAGTTCTTC.

The rearrangement uses TRBV5-6 and TRBJ1-1, with TRBD1 as a possible D gene (5 bases). Germline values: CDR1 SGHDT, CDR2 YYEEEE. CDR3 length: 13 amino acids. Trimming took 4 bases from V and 4 from J, leaving 11 bases between them. The CDR3 region has the DNA TGTGCCAGCAGCAAGGGGCCGGGCACTGAAGCTTTCTTT. It yields the protein CASSKGPGTEAFF.

The table lists this clone with a count of one. This chain links TRBV19 with TRBJ2-1, with TRBD2 as a possible D gene (6 bases). V gave up 6 bases and J gave up 8 bases, with 17 bases separating them. This CDR3 spans 14 amino acids. The germline V gene has CDR1 LNHDA and CDR2 SQIVND (reference sequence). CDR3 sequence (DNA): TGTGCCAGTAGCCTTTTTCGCGGGATGGATGAGCAGTTCTTC. Its protein is CASSLFRGMDEQFF.

The chain links TRBV18 to TRBJ2-5; D not resolved. Germline CDR1 KGHSH, CDR2 LQKENI. V lost 3 bases and J 1 base, leaving 6 bases between the germline ends. The CDR3 loop spans 13 amino acids. DNA for the CDR3: TGTGCCAGCTCACCTGCTCGCCAAGAGACCCAGTACTTC. Residues: CASSPARQETQYF.

The chain uses TRBV28 and TRBJ1-2, with TRBD1 identical over 10 bases. Per germline, CDR1 MDHEN and CDR2 SYDVKM. V was pared by 4 bases and J by 4 bases, with 3 bases of the junction left unmatched. The CDR3 spans 14 residues. The CDR3 coding sequence is TGTGCCAGCAGTTATGGACAGGGGGTCTATGGCTACACCTTC. It encodes CASSYGQGVYGYTF.

The chain joins TRBV28 to TRBJ1-2; D may be TRBD1 (5 bases). This CDR3 is 13 amino acids long. Germline lookup yields CDR1 MDHEN and CDR2 SYDVKM. V was cut by 8 bases and J by 5 bases, with 15 bases left in between. The CDR3 here is CASLRRGNYGYTF. Here the CDR3 DNA reads TGTGCCAGCTTGAGGAGGGGCAATTATGGCTACACCTTC.

The V and J genes are TRBV6-5 and TRBJ2-5; the D gene could be TRBD1 or TRBD2 (6 bases each). Germline assignment: CDR1 MNHEY and CDR2 SVGAGI. The CDR3 covers 13 residues. V was clipped by 6 bases and J by 5 bases, with 13 bases between them. CDR3 DNA: TGTGCCAGCAGGAGACAGGCGGGGGAGACCCAGTACTTC. Its protein is CASRRQAGETQYF.

The J gene is TRBJ1-5, the V gene TRBV30, with 8 bases fitting TRBD1. The CDR3 runs to 15 residues. Per germline, CDR1 GTSNPN and CDR2 SVGIG (reference sequence). V dropped 2 bases and J dropped 6; count of bases not matched to a gene: 9. Written as DNA, the CDR3 is TGTGCCTGGAGTTCGGGACAGGCAAACGTTCAGCCCCAGCATTTT. This sequence encodes CAWSSGQANVQPQHF.

V usage is TRBV9 and J usage is TRBJ2-5; D is uncertain. CDR3 length equals 10 residues. V lost 3 bases, J lost 5 bases, and 2 bases lay in between. The V gene's germline CDR1 is SGDLS and CDR2 YYNGEE. The chain's CDR3 is CASSGETQYF. CDR3 sequence (DNA): TGTGCCAGCAGCGGGGAGACCCAGTACTTC.

V usage is TRBV2 and J usage is TRBJ2-5; weak D call: TRBD2 (6 bases). CDR1 and CDR2 (germline): SNHLY, FYNNEI. Trimming stripped 0 bases from V and 2 bases from J, with 7 bases between. The length of the CDR3 is 14 residues. CDR3 region: CASSEAGGQETQYF. The CDR3 nucleotides are TGTGCCAGCAGTGAAGCTGGGGGGCAAGAGACCCAGTACTTC.

This clone came up once. The V and J genes are TRBV4-1 and TRBJ1-5; D is ambiguous. Per germline, CDR1 MGHRA and CDR2 YSYEKL. The V and J ends lost 0 bases and 8 bases respectively, with 17 bases between them. This CDR3 is built from 16 residues. CDR3: CASSQDISVIGKPQHF. In DNA form, the CDR3 reads TGCGCCAGCAGCCAAGATATATCCGTTATCGGGAAGCCCCAGCATTTT.

This clone came up once. The V gene is TRBV19, the J gene TRBJ2-3; D is possibly TRBD1 or TRBD2 (6 bases each). The CDR3 has 12 amino acids. V lost 3 bases and J lost 13, with 14 bases in between. Germline V lookup: CDR1 LNHDA, CDR2 SQIVND (reference sequence). The CDR3 sequence: CASSMARGLKYF. The DNA for the CDR3 is TGTGCCAGTAGTATGGCACGGGGGCTGAAGTATTTT. Variable domain in full (rest from reference TRBV19 and TRBJ2-3): DGGITQSPKYLFRKEGQNVTLSCEQNLNHDAMYWYRQDPGQGLRLIYYSQIVNDFQKGDIAEGYSVSREKKESFPLTVTSAQKNPTAFYLCASSMARGLKYFGPGTRLTVL.

The rearrangement uses TRBV6-5 and TRBJ1-2; 7 bases are shared with TRBD1. Germline V gene sequence: CDR1 MNHEY, CDR2 SVGAGI. V lost 8 bases and J lost 7; bases outside the gene matches: 13. CDR3 length: 14 residues. CDR3 protein: CASSTGQARGGYTF. The CDR3 nucleotides are TGTGCCAGCTCCACCGGACAGGCGAGGGGTGGCTACACCTTC.

The V call is TRBV24-1, the J call TRBJ2-2, with D unresolved. This CDR3 contains 13 residues. The germline V and J ends were trimmed by 6 bases and 1 base, with 5 bases remaining between them. Germline values: CDR1 KGHDR, CDR2 SFDVKD. In DNA form, the CDR3 reads TGTGCCACCAGTTCTGGGAACACCGGGGAGCTGTTTTTT. Translating gives CATSSGNTGELFF.

This clone was seen only a few times. The CDR3 spells CASSYLQVINGHPQHF. CDR3 nucleotide sequence: TGTGCCAGCAGTTACTTACAGGTTATCAATGGGCATCCCCAGCATTTT. The genes are TRBV6-2 or TRBV6-3 and TRBJ1-5, with D possibly being TRBD1 (5 bases). Trimming took 1 base from V and 10 from J, leaving 20 bases between them. Per germline, CDR1 MNHEY and CDR2 SVGEGT. The CDR3 runs to 16 residues.

V gene TRBV7-2 combines with J gene TRBJ2-7, with 10 bases aligning to TRBD2. Unmatched junction bases numbered 6, after V lost 5 bases and J lost 2 bases. CDR1 and CDR2 (germline): SGHTA, FQGNSA. The CDR3 is 15 amino acids. The CDR3 DNA is TGTGCCAGCAGCCCCTTAGGACTAGCGGCCTACGAGCAGTACTTC. It is translated as CASSPLGLAAYEQYF.

The J gene is TRBJ2-7, the V gene TRBV9; TRBD1 matches 7 bases. In germline, CDR1 is SGDLS, CDR2 YYNGEE. The CDR3 runs 14 residues. Trimming removed 4 bases from V and 3 bases from J; junction bases left unmatched: 7. The chain's CDR3 is CASSLDRDRYEQYF. The CDR3 bases are TGTGCCAGCAGCCTCGACAGGGACCGCTACGAGCAGTACTTC.